Here is one TCR beta chain with its context. Its antigen is as yet unknown. The same CDR3 can be traced to other DNA sequences in this sample. This record belongs to a study of cytomegalovirus exposure and HLA in healthy donors. Study results and caveats: A list of about 160 TCR beta chains associated with cytomegalovirus was given. Reportedly, TCR beta sequences accurately predicted HLA-A and HLA-B alleles in most subjects. Most TCR sequences showed up rarely, but some public TCRs showed up in many donors.

Germline assignment: CDR1 MDHEN and CDR2 SYDVKM. This CDR3 region has 14 residues. J gave up 5 bases and V 5 bases, and 7 bases lay outside the gene matches. PCR employed 60 Vbeta and 13 Jbeta primers. The method was immunoSEQ multiplex PCR; TCRdb's version includes in-frame clones alone and lacks a portion of them. The profile covers about 120,000 clones, with less than 65% appearing a single time and roughly 10% taken by the ten largest. The sample taken for sequencing was PBMCs. The chain has TRBV28 and TRBJ2-5; 8 nucleotides line up with TRBD1. The TCR originated in a man aged 35 to 55 in good health and CMV-seropositive. The CDR3 region has the DNA TGTGCCAGCAGTCGCGGACAGGGTAGGGAGACCCAGTACTTC. Translated: CASSRGQGRETQYF. Looking up the rest from reference TRBV28 and TRBJ2-5 gives the full variable domain: DVKVTQSSRYLVKRTGEKVFLECVQDMDHENMFWYRQDPGLGLRLIYFSYDVKMKEKGDIPEGYSVSREKKERFSLILESASTNQTSMYLCASSRGQGRETQYFGPGTRLLVL.